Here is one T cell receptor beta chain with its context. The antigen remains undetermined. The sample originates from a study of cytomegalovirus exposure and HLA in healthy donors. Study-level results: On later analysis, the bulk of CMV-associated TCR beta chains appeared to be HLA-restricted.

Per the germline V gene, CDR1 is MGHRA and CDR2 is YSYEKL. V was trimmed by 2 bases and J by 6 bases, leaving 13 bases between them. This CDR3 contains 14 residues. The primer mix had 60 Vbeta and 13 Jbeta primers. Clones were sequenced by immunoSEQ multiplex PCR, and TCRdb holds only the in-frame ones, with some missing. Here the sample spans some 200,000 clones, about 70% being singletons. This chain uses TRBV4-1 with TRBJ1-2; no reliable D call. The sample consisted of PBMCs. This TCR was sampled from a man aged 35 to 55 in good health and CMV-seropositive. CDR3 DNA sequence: TGCGCCAGCAGCCAAACGACGGGGTCTAATGGCTACACCTTC. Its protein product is CASSQTTGSNGYTF.